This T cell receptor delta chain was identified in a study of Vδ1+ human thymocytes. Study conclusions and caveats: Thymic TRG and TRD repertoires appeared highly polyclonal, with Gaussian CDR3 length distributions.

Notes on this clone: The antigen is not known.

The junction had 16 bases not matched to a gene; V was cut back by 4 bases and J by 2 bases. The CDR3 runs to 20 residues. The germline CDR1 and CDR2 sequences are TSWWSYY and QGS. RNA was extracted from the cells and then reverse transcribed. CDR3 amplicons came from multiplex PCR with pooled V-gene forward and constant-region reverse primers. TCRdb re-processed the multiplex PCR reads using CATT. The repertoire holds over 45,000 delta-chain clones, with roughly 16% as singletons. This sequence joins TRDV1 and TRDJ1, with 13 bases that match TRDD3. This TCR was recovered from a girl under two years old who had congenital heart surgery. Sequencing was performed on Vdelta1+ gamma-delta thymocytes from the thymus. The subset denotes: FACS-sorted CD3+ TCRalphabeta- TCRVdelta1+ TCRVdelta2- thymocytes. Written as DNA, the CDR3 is TGTGCTCTTGGGGGAAATCTTCGTACTGGGGGATACGCATCAACCGATAAACTCATCTTT. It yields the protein CALGGNLRTGGYASTDKLIF.